This TCR beta chain was sequenced in a study of low-dose radiotherapy and immunotherapy resistance in tumors. At the level of the study: A daily 300 mg dose of oral aspirin was taken by patients for four cycles from cycle 1 day 1.

In this sample, this clonotype turned up many times. V lost 5 bases to trimming and J lost 0 bases, with 9 bases between them. This CDR3 spans 14 amino acids. The germline gives CDR1 SGHDT, CDR2 YYEEEE. Time point specified: after trial treatment. Treatment here: LDRT plus nivolumab, ipilimumab, low-dose cyclophosphamide and aspirin (RACIN trial). The donors' treatment consisted of nivolumab, ipilimumab, aspirin, low-dose cyclophosphamide and low-dose radiotherapy. Solid tumors that lacked tumor-infiltrating lymphocytes and were advanced were present in eligible patients. Priming of first-strand cDNA relied on TRAV- and TRBV-specific primers (covering alpha and beta chains). PCR amplification of the TCRs was performed with Phusion for 20 to 25 PCR cycles, and it relied on a constant-region primer together with a V-primer adapter. A single record per CDR3 protein comes from TCRdb applying MiXCR to the reads. The sample yields about 100,000 distinct CDR3 sequences, under 25% seen once.

The chain joins TRBV5-6 to TRBJ1-3; D gene unclear. This TCR came from a male donor with prostate cancer. Material: PBMCs, obtained after low-dose radiotherapy plus immunotherapy. CDR3 nucleotides: TGTGCCAGCAGGTCGGCCCCCTCTGGAAACACCATATATTTT. Its protein product is CASRSAPSGNTIYF.